This T cell receptor beta chain was captured in a study of lymphopenia after photon versus proton radiotherapy. A remark on this clone: Its antigen is currently unknown.

Study outcomes and limitations: Photon-treated patients lost naive T cells and TCR diversity; proton-treated stayed stable. After lymphocyte nadir, photon-treated repertoires showed oligoclonal expansion, especially CD8+ Temra. Only patients who died were analyzed for survival; proton advantage is unproven.

The germline V and J ends were trimmed by 5 bases and 8 bases, with 15 bases remaining between them. Germline V gene sequence: CDR1 SGHAT, CDR2 FQNNGV. This CDR3 has 13 residues. TCRdb's table, derived via immunoSEQ multiplex PCR, lists solely in-frame clones and lacks some. The sample has about 17,000 clones, around 84% seen once. The rearrangement links TRBV11-2 to TRBJ1-1, with a weak D call TRBD1 (5 bases). This TCR was sampled from a man between 70 and 80 years old with pancreatic cancer. Source: peripheral blood, taken from a patient treated with proton-based radiotherapy. CDR3 DNA sequence: TGTGCCAGCAGCCTGGGGCAGGGACGGGAAGCTTTCTTT. Amino acids: CASSLGQGREAFF.